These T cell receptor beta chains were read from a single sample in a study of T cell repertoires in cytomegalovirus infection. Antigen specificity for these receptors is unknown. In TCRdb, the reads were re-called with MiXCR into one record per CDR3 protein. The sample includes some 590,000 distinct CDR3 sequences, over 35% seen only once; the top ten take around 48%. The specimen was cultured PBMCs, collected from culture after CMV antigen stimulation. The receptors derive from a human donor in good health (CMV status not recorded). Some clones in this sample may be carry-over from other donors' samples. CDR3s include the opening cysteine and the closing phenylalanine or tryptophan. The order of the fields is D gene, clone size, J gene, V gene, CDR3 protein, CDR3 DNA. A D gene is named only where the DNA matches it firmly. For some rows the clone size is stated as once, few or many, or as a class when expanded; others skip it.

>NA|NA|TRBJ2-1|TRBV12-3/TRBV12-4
CASTPHGSYNEQFF
TGTGCCAGCACCCCCCACGGCTCCTACAATGAGCAGTTCTTC
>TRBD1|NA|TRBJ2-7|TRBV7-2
CASSSWGQGAREQYF
TGTGCCAGCAGCTCCTGGGGACAGGGGGCGCGGGAGCAGTACTTC
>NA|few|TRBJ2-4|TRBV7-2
CASSFPRGENIQYF
TGTGCCAGCAGCTTCCCGAGGGGGGAAAACATTCAGTACTTC
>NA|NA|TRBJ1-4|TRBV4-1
CASRRWTATNEKLFF
TGCGCCAGCAGGCGGTGGACGGCAACTAATGAAAAACTGTTTTTT
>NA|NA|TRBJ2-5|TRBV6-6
CASSHAPAANIQETQYF
TGTGCCAGCAGTCATGCCCCGGCAGCGAACATCCAAGAGACCCAGTACTTC
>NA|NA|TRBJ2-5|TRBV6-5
CASSYSTRETQYF
TGTGCCAGCAGTTACTCGACCCGAGAGACCCAGTACTTC
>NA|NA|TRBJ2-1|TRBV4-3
CASSQTGISEQFF
TGCGCCAGCAGCCAAACGGGAATCAGTGAGCAGTTCTTC
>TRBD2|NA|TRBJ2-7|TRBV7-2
CASSLNSGTSGHEQYF
TGTGCCAGCAGCTTAAACTCCGGGACTAGCGGGCACGAGCAGTACTTC
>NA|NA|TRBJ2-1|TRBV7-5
CISVSEASGWGDLNEQFF
NA
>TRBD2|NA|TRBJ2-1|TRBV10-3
CAISPGIAGGTILGNEQFF
TGTGCCATCAGTCCAGGCATAGCGGGAGGGACCATTTTGGGGAATGAGCAGTTCTTC